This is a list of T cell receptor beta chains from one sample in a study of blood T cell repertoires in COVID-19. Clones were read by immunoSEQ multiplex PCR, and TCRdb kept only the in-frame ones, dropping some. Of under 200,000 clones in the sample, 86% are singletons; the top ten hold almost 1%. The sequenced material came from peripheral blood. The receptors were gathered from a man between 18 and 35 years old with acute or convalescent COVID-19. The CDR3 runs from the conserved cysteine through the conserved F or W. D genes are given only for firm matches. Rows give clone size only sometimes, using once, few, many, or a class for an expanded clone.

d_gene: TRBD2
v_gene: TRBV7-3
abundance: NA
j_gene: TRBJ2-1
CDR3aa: CASSLTTQRGMDEQFF
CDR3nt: TGTGCCAGCAGCTTAACAACGCAGCGGGGGATGGATGAGCAGTTCTTC

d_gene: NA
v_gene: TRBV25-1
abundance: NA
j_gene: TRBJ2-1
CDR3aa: CASVDWSGDEQFF
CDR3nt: TGTGCCAGTGTGGACTGGTCCGGCGATGAGCAGTTCTTC

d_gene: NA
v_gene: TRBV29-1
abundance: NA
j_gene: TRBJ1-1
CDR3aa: CSVRVLNTEAFF
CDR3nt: TGCAGCGTAAGAGTTCTGAACACTGAAGCTTTCTTT

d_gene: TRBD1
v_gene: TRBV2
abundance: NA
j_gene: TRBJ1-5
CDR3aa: CASSRDRGRQPQHF
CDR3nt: TGTGCCAGCAGCCGGGACAGGGGGCGGCAGCCCCAGCATTTT

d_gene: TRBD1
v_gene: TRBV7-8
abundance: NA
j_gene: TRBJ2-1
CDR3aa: CASSPDRAGYNEQFF
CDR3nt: TGTGCCAGCAGCCCGGACAGGGCAGGGTACAATGAGCAGTTCTTC

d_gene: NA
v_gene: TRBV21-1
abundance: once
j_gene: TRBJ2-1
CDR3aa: CASTRELVVF
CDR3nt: TGTGCCAGCACCCGGGAATTGGTGGTCTTC

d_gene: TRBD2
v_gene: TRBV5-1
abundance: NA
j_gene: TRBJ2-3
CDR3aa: CASSLGQAGGTDTQYF
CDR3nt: TGCGCCAGCAGCTTGGGACAAGCGGGGGGTACAGATACGCAGTATTTT

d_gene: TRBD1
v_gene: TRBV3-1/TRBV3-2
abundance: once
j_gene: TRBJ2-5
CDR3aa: CASSRGTGFRETQYF
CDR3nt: TGTGCCAGCAGCCGGGGGACAGGGTTTAGGGAGACCCAGTACTTC

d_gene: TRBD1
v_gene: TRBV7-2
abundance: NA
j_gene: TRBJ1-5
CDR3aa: CASSADRGNQPQHF
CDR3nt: TGTGCCAGCAGCGCCGACAGGGGCAATCAGCCCCAGCATTTT

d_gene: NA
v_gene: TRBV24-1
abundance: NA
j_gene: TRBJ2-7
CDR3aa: CATSDTSHEQYF
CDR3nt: TGTGCCACCAGTGATACTAGCCACGAGCAGTACTTC

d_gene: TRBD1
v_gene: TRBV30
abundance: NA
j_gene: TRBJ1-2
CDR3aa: CAWSFGGQGRHGYTF
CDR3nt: TGTGCCTGGAGTTTTGGGGGACAGGGTCGACATGGCTACACCTTC

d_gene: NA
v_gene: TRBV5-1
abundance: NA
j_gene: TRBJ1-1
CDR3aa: CASSFLQGRNTEAFF
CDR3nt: TGCGCCAGCAGCTTTTTGCAGGGAAGAAACACTGAAGCTTTCTTT

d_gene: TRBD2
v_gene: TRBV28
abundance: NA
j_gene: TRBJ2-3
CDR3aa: CASSFPERGEISTSTDTQYF
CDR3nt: TGTGCCAGCAGTTTCCCCGAGCGGGGGGAAATATCAACTAGCACAGATACGCAGTATTTT

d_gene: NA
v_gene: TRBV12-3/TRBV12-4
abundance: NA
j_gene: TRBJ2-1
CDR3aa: CASSLSGAVWFF
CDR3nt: TGTGCCAGCAGTTTATCTGGCGCGGTCTGGTTCTTC

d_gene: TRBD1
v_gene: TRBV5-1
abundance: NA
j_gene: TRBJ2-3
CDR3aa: CASGTGDTDTQYF
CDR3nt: TGCGCCAGCGGGACAGGGGACACAGATACGCAGTATTTT

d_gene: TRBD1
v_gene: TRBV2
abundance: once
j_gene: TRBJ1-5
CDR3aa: CASRVGQGGNQPQHF
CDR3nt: TGTGCCAGCAGGGTAGGACAGGGCGGTAATCAGCCCCAGCATTTT

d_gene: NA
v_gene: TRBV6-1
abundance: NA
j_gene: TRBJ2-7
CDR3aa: CASSERTESYEQYF
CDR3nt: TGTGCCAGCAGTGAAAGGACAGAGTCCTACGAGCAGTACTTC

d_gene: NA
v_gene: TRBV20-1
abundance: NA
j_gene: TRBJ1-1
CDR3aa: CSASQDMNTEAFF
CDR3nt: TGCAGTGCTAGTCAGGACATGAACACTGAAGCTTTCTTT

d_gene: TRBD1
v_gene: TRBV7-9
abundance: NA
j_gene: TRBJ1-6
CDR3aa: CASRPGTGDSPLHF
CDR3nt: TGTGCCAGCAGACCCGGGACAGGGGACTCACCCCTCCACTTT

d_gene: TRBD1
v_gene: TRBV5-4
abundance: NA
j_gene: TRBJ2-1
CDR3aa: CASSFITGGKDEQFF
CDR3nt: TGTGCCAGCAGCTTTATCACAGGGGGCAAGGATGAGCAGTTCTTC

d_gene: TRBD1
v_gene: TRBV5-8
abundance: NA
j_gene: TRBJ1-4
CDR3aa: CASRLTGGDEKLFF
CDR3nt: TGTGCCAGCAGACTAACAGGGGGCGATGAAAAACTGTTTTTT

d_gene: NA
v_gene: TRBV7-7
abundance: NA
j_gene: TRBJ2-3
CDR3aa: CASSLGPTDTQYF
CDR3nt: TGTGCCAGCAGCTTGGGCCCCACAGATACGCAGTATTTT

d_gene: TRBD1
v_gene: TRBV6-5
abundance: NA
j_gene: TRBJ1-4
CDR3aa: CASVLEDRPFEKLFF
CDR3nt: TGTGCCAGTGTACTAGAGGACAGGCCTTTTGAAAAACTGTTTTTT

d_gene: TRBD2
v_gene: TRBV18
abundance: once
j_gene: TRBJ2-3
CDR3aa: CASSRAEGLGTDTQYF
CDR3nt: TGTGCCAGCTCACGGGCCGAGGGACTAGGCACAGATACGCAGTATTTT

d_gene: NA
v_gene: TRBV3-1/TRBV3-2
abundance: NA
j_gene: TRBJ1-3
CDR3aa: CASSQGFSGNTIYF
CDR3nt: TGTGCCAGCAGCCAGGGCTTCTCTGGAAACACCATATATTTT

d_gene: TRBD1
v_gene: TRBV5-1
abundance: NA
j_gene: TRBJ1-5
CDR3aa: CASSFTGDGGQPQHF
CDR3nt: TGCGCCAGCAGCTTTACAGGGGATGGTGGTCAGCCCCAGCATTTT

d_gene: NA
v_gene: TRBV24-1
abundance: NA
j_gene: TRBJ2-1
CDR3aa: CATSDYWGGPNEQFF
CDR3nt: TGTGCCACCAGTGATTACTGGGGGGGCCCCAATGAGCAGTTCTTC

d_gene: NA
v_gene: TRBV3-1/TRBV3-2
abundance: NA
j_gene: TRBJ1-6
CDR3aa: CASSQFITETSNGSPLHF
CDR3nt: TGTGCCAGCAGCCAATTTATTACGGAGACGTCAAATGGTTCACCCCTCCACTTT

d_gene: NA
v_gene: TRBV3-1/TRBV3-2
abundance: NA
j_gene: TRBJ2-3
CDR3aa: CASSPDYEGTQYF
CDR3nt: TGTGCCAGCAGCCCGGACTATGAGGGTACGCAGTATTTT

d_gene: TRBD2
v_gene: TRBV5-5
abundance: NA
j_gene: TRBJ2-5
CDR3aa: CASSLWGPGGQETQYF
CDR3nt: TGTGCCAGCAGCTTGTGGGGCCCGGGGGGCCAAGAGACCCAGTACTTC

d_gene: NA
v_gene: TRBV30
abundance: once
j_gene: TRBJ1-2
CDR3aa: CAWSQTDRYYGYTF
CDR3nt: TGTGCCTGGAGCCAAACAGACCGGTACTATGGCTACACCTTC

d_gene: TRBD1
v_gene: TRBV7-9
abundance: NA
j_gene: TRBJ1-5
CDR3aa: CASSLGVGQGDQPQHF
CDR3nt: TGTGCCAGCAGCTTAGGTGTAGGACAGGGGGATCAGCCCCAGCATTTT

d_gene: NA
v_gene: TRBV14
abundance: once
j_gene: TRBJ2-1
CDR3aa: CASSQRQASSYNEQFF
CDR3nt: TGTGCCAGCAGCCAAAGACAGGCGAGCTCCTACAATGAGCAGTTCTTC